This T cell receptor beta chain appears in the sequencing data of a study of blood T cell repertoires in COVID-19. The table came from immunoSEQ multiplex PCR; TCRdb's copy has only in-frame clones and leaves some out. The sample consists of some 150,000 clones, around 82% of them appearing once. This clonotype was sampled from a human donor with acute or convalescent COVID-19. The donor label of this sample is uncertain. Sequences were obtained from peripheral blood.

CDR3 in DNA: TGTGCCAGCAGCTTAGGGACAGCCCTTGAAGCTTTCTTT. Protein sequence: CASSLGTALEAFF. The chain couples TRBV11-2 to TRBJ1-1; possibly TRBD1 for D (6 bases). The V end lost 1 base, the J end lost 7 bases, and 10 bases lay between the germline ends. The CDR3 extends over 13 amino acids. Germline V gene data show CDR1 as SGHAT and CDR2 as FQNNGV.